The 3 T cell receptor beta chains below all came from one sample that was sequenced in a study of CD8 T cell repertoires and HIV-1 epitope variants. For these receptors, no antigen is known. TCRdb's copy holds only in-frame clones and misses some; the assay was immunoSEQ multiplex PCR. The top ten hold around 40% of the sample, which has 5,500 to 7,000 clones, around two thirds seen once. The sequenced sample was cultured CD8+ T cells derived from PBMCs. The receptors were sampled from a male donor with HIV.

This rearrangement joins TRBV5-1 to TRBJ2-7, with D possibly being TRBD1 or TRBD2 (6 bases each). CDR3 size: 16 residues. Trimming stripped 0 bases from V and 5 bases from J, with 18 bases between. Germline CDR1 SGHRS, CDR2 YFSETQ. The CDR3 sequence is CASSLVSGAGYNEQYF. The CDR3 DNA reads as TGCGCCAGCAGCTTGGTGTCGGGGGCAGGCTACAACGAGCAGTACTTC.

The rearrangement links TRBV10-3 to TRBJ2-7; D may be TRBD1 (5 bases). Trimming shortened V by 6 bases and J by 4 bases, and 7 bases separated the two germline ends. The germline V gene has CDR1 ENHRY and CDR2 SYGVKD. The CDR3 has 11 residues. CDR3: CAIRQGYEQYF. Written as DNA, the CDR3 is TGTGCCATCAGGCAGGGATACGAGCAGTACTTC.

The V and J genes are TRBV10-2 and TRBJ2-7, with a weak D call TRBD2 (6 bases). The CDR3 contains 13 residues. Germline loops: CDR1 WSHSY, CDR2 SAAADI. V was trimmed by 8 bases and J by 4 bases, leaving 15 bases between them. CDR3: CASSLAGTYEQYF. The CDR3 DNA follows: TGCGCCAGCTCGCTGGCGGGGACTTACGAGCAGTACTTC.